This is a list of T cell receptor beta chains from one sample in a study of CD8 T cells in ankylosing spondylitis. TCRdb reanalysed the 5' RACE reads using MiXCR and keeps one entry per CDR3 protein. The data hold hundreds of thousands of distinct CDR3 sequences, with roughly 25% observed a single time. Material: blood, either unsorted or a sorted T cell fraction (not recorded which). Receptor source: a male donor with ankylosing spondylitis or in good health (not recorded which). The conserved cysteine and the conserved F or W are not part of the CDR3 here.

j_gene,v_gene,CDR3aa
TRBJ2-1,TRBV20-1,SARDRARNNEQF
TRBJ2-1,TRBV2,ASSTGQGFGRI
TRBJ2-5,TRBV29-1,SVEGLQDRGKETQY
TRBJ2-5,TRBV20-1,SASLREPQETQY
TRBJ2-3,TRBV20-1,SASGGQGTDTQY
TRBJ2-5,TRBV29-1,SVATGKKETQY
TRBJ2-5,TRBV29-1,SVEAPLAGAGETQY
TRBJ1-2,TRBV10-3,AISESTLRGGHGYT
TRBJ2-1,TRBV20-1,SAVAGGPFNEQF
TRBJ2-2,TRBV12-3/TRBV12-4,ASSGKPEWGGELF
TRBJ1-4,TRBV29-1,SVVAVRGRDEKLF
TRBJ1-4,TRBV3-1,ASSQGGGFNEKLF
TRBJ1-6,TRBV4-2,ASSQGIGENSPLH
TRBJ1-5,TRBV6-1,ASSESGTQNQPQH
TRBJ2-7,TRBV9,ASSVGLAEHYEQY
TRBJ2-1,TRBV20-1,SARGTSGRTEQF
TRBJ2-7,TRBV20-1,SARAGYEQY
TRBJ2-7,TRBV12-3/TRBV12-4,ASRPTGVPYEQY
TRBJ2-7,TRBV20-1,SAYFQGSHEQY
TRBJ2-3,TRBV5-1,ASRTATEDTQY
TRBJ2-7,TRBV6-1,ASSEPAAYEQY
TRBJ2-7,TRBV5-1,ASSLSRSSYEQY
TRBJ1-1,TRBV10-3,AINPSGQLNTEAF
TRBJ2-7,TRBV25-1,ASSDPGTGAYEQY
TRBJ1-1,TRBV6-5,ASSYSGQTEAS
TRBJ2-1,TRBV10-3,AIRAGTTTNEQF
TRBJ1-1,TRBV28,ASLGEDRGSTEAF
TRBJ2-3,TRBV27,ASSLHRASGRTDTQY
TRBJ2-1,TRBV29-1,SVNGIANEQF
TRBJ2-1,TRBV20-1,SARRLTHEQF
TRBJ2-7,TRBV20-1,SAIRTSDPYEQY
TRBJ2-1,TRBV4-3,ASSAGQSYNEQF
TRBJ2-1,TRBV7-2,ASSLQGIPYNEQF
TRBJ1-5,TRBV25-1,ASSPLDRVGQPQH
TRBJ1-1,TRBV12-3/TRBV12-4,ASSPWDRRNTEAF
TRBJ2-1,TRBV20-1,SAREGLAGVF
TRBJ1-3,TRBV6-5,ASSYLASGNTIY
TRBJ2-4,TRBV29-1,SVEDPGIQY
TRBJ1-4,TRBV6-5,ASSYSHRNEKLF
TRBJ2-5,TRBV6-1,ASSGIGGQETQY
TRBJ2-7,TRBV5-1,ASSLEAAGEYEQY
TRBJ1-4,TRBV7-2,ASSSTEVELSEKLF
TRBJ2-7,TRBV3-1,ASSHRDEQY
TRBJ1-4,TRBV18,ASSPRSTGGNEKLF
TRBJ1-5,TRBV6-5,ASSLVKGNQPQH
TRBJ2-3,TRBV20-1,SAVLAGALDTQY
TRBJ2-7,TRBV4-2,ASSQGEESYEQY
TRBJ2-7,TRBV5-1,ASSLTGVSYEQY
TRBJ2-7,TRBV12-3/TRBV12-4,ASSPTGGYEQY
TRBJ1-2,TRBV29-1,SVGRGVGTGDGYT
TRBJ2-5,TRBV20-1,SASRGTDQETQY
TRBJ1-2,TRBV6-5,ASSYSGGTYGYT
TRBJ2-1,TRBV29-1,SVSSSGDSYNEQF